Below are 32 T cell receptor beta chains sequenced from a single sample in a study of regulatory T cells in long-lasting Graves disease. Combining iRepertoire HTBI primers with Arm-PCR of CDR3 regions, the authors built TCR beta libraries. TCRdb recomputed calls from the multiplex PCR reads with MiXCR, one row per CDR3 protein. The profile covers hundreds of thousands of distinct CDR3 sequences, with around 17% appearing a single time and more than 15% taken by the ten largest. The sample's time point: newly diagnosed GD, antithyroid drugs for less than 3 months. With RNA extracted from PBMCs as input, the TCR library was made. The data also belong to a second study, concerning T cells in Graves' hyperthyroidism and ophthalmopathy.

The specimen comprised peripheral blood mononuclear cells (PBMCs), sampled at new diagnosis, from a patient treated with antithyroid drugs. The source is a woman in her 30s with Graves disease.

The sample holds many counts of this clonotype. The rearrangement links TRBV2 to TRBJ1-1; possibly TRBD1 for D (5 bases). The V end lost 4 bases, the J end lost 3 bases, and 15 bases lay between the germline ends. Germline loops: CDR1 SNHLY, CDR2 FYNNEI. The CDR3 has 15 amino acids. The CDR3 bases are TGTGCCAGCAGTGCGCGGGACGGCTGGGACACTGAAGCTTTCTTT. Translating gives CASSARDGWDTEAFF.

This clonotype was counted many times. This sequence joins TRBV7-9 and TRBJ2-7, with TRBD2 matching over 8 bases. Germline CDR1 is SEHNR and CDR2 is FQNEAQ (reference sequence). Germline trimming cut 11 bases from V and 2 bases from J; bases unmatched to any gene: 14. This CDR3 spans 15 amino acids. CDR3 residues: CAGTRGVGVTYEQYF. The CDR3 nucleotides are TGTGCCGGGACTAGGGGGGTTGGAGTGACCTACGAGCAGTACTTC.

This clonotype was seen a handful of times. V and J are TRBV28 and TRBJ1-4; D is undetermined. V was cut by 5 bases and J by 7 bases, with 17 bases left in between. The length of the CDR3 is 15 residues. CDR1 is MDHEN and CDR2 is SYDVKM in the germline V gene. This CDR3 reads CASSLQYSASEKLFF. In DNA, the CDR3 is TGTGCCAGCAGTCTTCAGTACTCCGCGAGTGAAAAACTGTTTTTT.

CDR3 in amino acids: CASSEGLGAREPQHF. The CDR3 bases are TGTGCCAGCAGTGAAGGTCTAGGGGCAAGGGAGCCCCAGCATTTT. The chain recombines TRBV6-1 with TRBJ1-5; D is possibly TRBD1 (5 bases). CDR3 length: 15 amino acids. CDR1 is MNHNS, CDR2 SASEGT, per germline. Deletions cut 1 base from V and 8 bases from J, with 15 bases between.

This clonotype was seen only a few times. The chain employs TRBV15 and TRBJ1-6, with D maybe TRBD1 (5 bases). Germline CDR1 is LNHNV and CDR2 is YYDKDF (reference sequence). The CDR3 length is 14 residues. Trimming removed 2 bases from V and 9 bases from J, with 11 bases in between. The CDR3 bases are TGTGCCACCAGCAGACAGGGTCGGTCTTCACCCCTCCACTTT. Amino acid sequence: CATSRQGRSSPLHF.

The chain joins TRBV30 to TRBJ2-4; 8 nucleotides agree with TRBD1. Trimming cost V 7 bases and J 6 bases; bases outside gene matches: 5. Germline values: CDR1 GTSNPN, CDR2 SVGIG (reference sequence). The CDR3 loop spans 12 amino acids. The CDR3 region has the DNA TGTGCCTACGAACAGGGGGGAAACATTCAGTACTTC. This gives the protein CAYEQGGNIQYF.

This clonotype has more than one count but fewer than ten. J is TRBJ1-1 and V is TRBV30, with D unclear. The CDR3 runs to 13 residues. Deletions cut 5 bases from V and 5 bases from J, with 15 bases between. Germline loops: CDR1 GTSNPN, CDR2 SVGIG (reference sequence). Here the CDR3 reads CAWEKTGLTEAFF. For the CDR3, the DNA is TGTGCCTGGGAAAAGACGGGGTTAACTGAAGCTTTCTTT. The variable domain in full, with the rest retrieved from reference TRBV30 and TRBJ1-1, is SQTIHQWPATLVQPVGSPLSLECTVEGTSNPNLYWYRQAAGRGLQLLFYSVGIGQISSEVPQNLSASRPQDRQFILSSKKLLLSDSGFYLCAWEKTGLTEAFFGQGTRLTVV.

Comment on this clonotype: One junction end disagrees with the germline gene, perhaps due to a read error. The chain combines TRBV6-2 or TRBV6-3 with TRBJ2-1; 15 bases align to TRBD2. There are 15 residues in the CDR3. CDR1 is MNHEY and CDR2 is SVGEGT in the germline V gene. The CDR3 sequence: CAGSPGTSGRTEQFF. Here the CDR3 DNA reads TGTGCCGGCAGCCCAGGGACTAGCGGGAGGACCGAGCAGTTCTTC.

This clonotype was counted at least ten times. J is TRBJ1-2 and V is TRBV6-1, with D unclear. Looked up from germline, CDR1 is MNHNS and CDR2 is SASEGT. The CDR3 totals 11 residues. Trimming cost V 7 bases and J 8 bases, with 11 bases left between them. CDR3 amino acids: CASTEYGGYTF. CDR3 in DNA: TGTGCCAGCACCGAGTACGGCGGCTACACCTTC.

This clonotype was seen a handful of times. The chain has TRBV20-1 and TRBJ2-1, with 7 positions matching TRBD1. The germline CDR1 and CDR2 sequences are DFQATT and SNEGSKA (reference sequence). The J segment lost 7 bases and the V segment lost 5 bases, leaving 11 bases of the junction unmatched. The length of the CDR3 is 14 residues. The chain's CDR3 is CSAPRGGNINEQFF. CDR3 nucleotide sequence: TGCAGTGCTCCTAGAGGGGGCAATATTAATGAGCAGTTCTTC.

The CDR3 reads CASSKSRGWGFSYNEQFF. CDR3 nucleotide sequence: TGTGCCAGCAGTAAAAGCCGGGGGTGGGGGTTTTCCTACAATGAGCAGTTCTTC. The chain recombines TRBV7-8 with TRBJ2-1, with a possible D match to TRBD2 (6 bases). There are 18 residues in the CDR3. V was cut by 6 bases and J by 1 base, with 22 bases left in between. Germline values: CDR1 SGHVS, CDR2 FQNEAQ.

This clonotype was recorded a few times. This CDR3 is CASSFPANYGYTF. CDR3 coding DNA: TGTGCCAGCAGCTTTCCAGCTAACTATGGCTACACCTTC. The chain joins TRBV5-4 to TRBJ1-2; D remains ambiguous. The V and J ends lost 2 bases and 0 bases respectively, with 5 bases between them. This CDR3 spans 13 amino acids. Germline CDR1 reads SGHNT; CDR2 reads YYREEE (reference sequence).

This clonotype was picked up a small number of times. The chain employs TRBV14 and TRBJ2-2, with 7 nucleotides matching TRBD2. CDR3 size: 16 residues. CDR1 is SGHDN, CDR2 FVKESK, per germline. With V trimmed by 1 base and J by 8 bases, 10 bases remained unmatched. The CDR3 here is CASSQVGTKYGGELFF. Written as DNA, the CDR3 is TGTGCCAGCAGCCAAGTGGGGACTAAGTACGGTGGGGAGCTGTTTTTT. Supplemented by reference TRBV14 and TRBJ2-2, the full variable domain reads EAGVTQFPSHSVIEKGQTVTLRCDPISGHDNLYWYRRVMGKEIKFLLHFVKESKQDESGMPNNRFLAERTGGTYSTLKVQPAELEDSGVYFCASSQVGTKYGGELFFGEGSRLTVL.

Ten or more counts support this clonotype. The CDR3 DNA follows: TGCGCCAGCAGCCTGGACAGGGCCACCTACGAGCAGTACTTC. Translated: CASSLDRATYEQYF. The J gene is TRBJ2-7, the V gene TRBV5-1; TRBD1 aligns across 8 bases. V shed 4 bases, J shed 2 bases, and the junction held 5 bases outside the gene matches. The CDR3 contains 14 residues. Germline CDR1 and CDR2: SGHRS and YFSETQ.

The table lists this clonotype with many counts. The gene calls are TRBV20-1 and TRBJ1-5; 7 bases agree with TRBD1. CDR3 size: 15 residues. After removal of 0 bases from V and 4 bases from J, the junction contained 6 bases not matched to a gene. CDR1 is DFQATT, CDR2 SNEGSKA, per germline (reference sequence). DNA for the CDR3: TGCAGTGCTAGAGAACGCGGGACAGCAAATCAGCCCCAGCATTTT. Its translation: CSARERGTANQPQHF.

At least ten counts were recorded for this clonotype. The chain links TRBV7-9 to TRBJ2-7; D gene ambiguous. The V end was cut by 0 bases, the J end by 2 bases, with 8 bases between. The CDR3 extends over 14 amino acids. Germline V gives CDR1 SEHNR, CDR2 FQNEAQ (reference sequence). CDR3 protein: CASSLAIKTYEQYF. The CDR3 DNA follows: TGTGCCAGCAGCTTAGCGATTAAAACCTACGAGCAGTACTTC.

There are many counts of this clonotype. The V call is TRBV28, the J call TRBJ2-2; D may be TRBD2 (5 bases). The CDR3 covers 12 residues. Per germline, CDR1 MDHEN and CDR2 SYDVKM. Deletions cut 10 bases from V and 5 bases from J, with 11 bases between. The DNA of the CDR3 is TGTGCCACCTGCGGGTGGACCGGGGAGCTGTTTTTT. Translated: CATCGWTGELFF.

In this sample, this clonotype turned up once. The rearrangement uses TRBV5-6 and TRBJ2-5; D possibly corresponds to TRBD1 (7 bases). Trimming stripped 2 bases from V and 1 base from J, with 18 bases between. The CDR3 is 17 amino acids. Per the germline V gene, CDR1 is SGHDT and CDR2 is YYEEEE. Written as DNA, the CDR3 is TGTGCCAGCAGCTTTAGGAGGGGGCAGGGGATCCAAGAGACCCAGTACTTC. It encodes CASSFRRGQGIQETQYF.

About this clonotype itself: This may be a read error: a much more frequent sequence differs by one nucleotide. The V call is TRBV7-2, the J call TRBJ2-3; D is ambiguous. Germline V gene data show CDR1 as SGHTA and CDR2 as FQGNSA. The CDR3 has 14 amino acids. V lost 5 bases and J lost 0, with 9 bases in between. CDR3 nucleotide sequence: TGTGCCAGCAGCCCGACTCCGAGCACAGATACGCAGTATTTT. This gives the protein CASSPTPSTDTQYF. The full variable domain, completed using reference TRBV7-2 and TRBJ2-3, is GAGVSQSPSNKVTEKGKDVELRCDPISGHTALYWYRQSLGQGLEFLIYFQGNSAPDKSGLPSDRFSAERTGGSVSTLTIQRTQQEDSAVYLCASSPTPSTDTQYFGPGTRLTVL.

The chain joins TRBV18 to TRBJ1-1; a possible D gene is TRBD1 (6 bases). This CDR3 is built from 17 residues. V lost 3 bases, J lost 1 base, and 18 bases lay in between. CDR1 and CDR2 (germline): KGHSH, LQKENI. The CDR3 reads CASSPNRVRKGNTEAFF. Written as DNA, the CDR3 is TGTGCCAGCTCACCTAACAGGGTCCGCAAGGGGAACACTGAAGCTTTCTTT.

This clonotype was recorded a few times. The chain uses TRBV30 and TRBJ1-1; D is unclear. Germline loops: CDR1 GTSNPN, CDR2 SVGIG (reference sequence). Trimming left V 0 bases short and J 0 bases short, with 8 bases between. The length of the CDR3 is 14 residues. CDR3 protein: CAWSVLTVNTEAFF. The CDR3 DNA reads TGTGCCTGGAGTGTACTGACGGTGAACACTGAAGCTTTCTTT. The full variable domain, its missing parts supplied by reference TRBV30 and TRBJ1-1, is SQTIHQWPATLVQPVGSPLSLECTVEGTSNPNLYWYRQAAGRGLQLLFYSVGIGQISSEVPQNLSASRPQDRQFILSSKKLLLSDSGFYLCAWSVLTVNTEAFFGQGTRLTVV.

The genes are TRBV9 and TRBJ2-1, with TRBD1 as a possible D gene (6 bases). The ends were cut back, 4 bases at V and 6 bases at J, with 17 bases in the middle. The CDR3 spans 15 residues. Germline V gene sequence: CDR1 SGDLS, CDR2 YYNGEE. The CDR3 spells CASSIRTVVGNEQFF. The CDR3 region has the DNA TGTGCCAGCAGCATCCGGACAGTAGTTGGCAATGAGCAGTTCTTC.

This clonotype was observed many times. V is TRBV30 and J is TRBJ1-1; the match to TRBD1 covers 7 bases. V gave up 3 bases and J gave up 2 bases; unmatched junction bases: 3. Germline V gene sequence: CDR1 GTSNPN, CDR2 SVGIG (reference sequence). CDR3 size: 13 residues. As DNA, the CDR3 is TGTGCCTGGAGGGGACAGTTAAACACTGAAGCTTTCTTT. Its translation is CAWRGQLNTEAFF.

Turning to this clonotype: This could be a read error, since a much larger clone is one nucleotide away. V is TRBV5-1 and J is TRBJ2-3, with 11 bases fitting TRBD2. Germline loops: CDR1 SGHRS, CDR2 YFSETQ. The CDR3 extends over 16 amino acids. V gave up 0 bases and J gave up 4 bases; unmatched junction bases: 4. The DNA of the CDR3 is TGCGCCAGCAGCTTGGTACTAGCGGGAGCGGCAGATACGCAGTATTTT. Translating it yields CASSLVLAGAADTQYF. Full variable domain (missing parts from reference TRBV5-1 and TRBJ2-3): KAGVTQTPRYLIKTRGQQVTLSCSPISGHRSVSWYQQTPGQGLQFLFEYFSETQRNKGNFPGRFSGRQFSNSRSEMNVSTLELGDSALYLCASSLVLAGAADTQYFGPGTRLTVL.

This clonotype has at least ten counts. The chain employs TRBV7-2 and TRBJ2-5; 10 bases match TRBD2. This CDR3 comprises 13 residues. After removal of 4 bases from V and 4 bases from J, the junction contained 0 bases not matched to a gene. From germline, CDR1 is SGHTA and CDR2 FQGNSA. The CDR3 is CASSSSGRETQYF. CDR3 in DNA: TGTGCCAGCAGCTCTAGCGGGAGAGAGACCCAGTACTTC.

A few counts support this clonotype. The chain carries TRBV9 and TRBJ2-3; no reliable D call. Germline V gene sequence: CDR1 SGDLS, CDR2 YYNGEE. The V gene lost 1 base and the J gene lost 2 bases, with 5 bases spanning the gap. This CDR3 spans 13 amino acids. The CDR3 DNA reads as TGTGCCAGCAGCGTACAGTACACAGATACGCAGTATTTT. Protein product: CASSVQYTDTQYF.

This clonotype was detected a few times. The rearrangement links TRBV24-1 to TRBJ1-5; D is unresolved. V gave up 3 bases and J gave up 3 bases, with 8 bases separating them. The germline CDR1 and CDR2 sequences are KGHDR and SFDVKD. This CDR3 spans 14 amino acids. Here the CDR3 reads CATSDGPNNQPQHF. CDR3 nucleotides: TGTGCCACCAGTGATGGACCGAACAATCAGCCCCAGCATTTT.

This clonotype was seen more than once but under ten times. The V and J genes are TRBV6-1 and TRBJ2-1; maybe TRBD1 (5 bases). V was shortened by 4 bases and J by 4 bases, with 14 bases between the two germline ends. Germline V lookup: CDR1 MNHNS, CDR2 SASEGT. CDR3 size: 15 residues. The CDR3 DNA is TGTGCCAGCAGTGTTGGGCAGGGAACGTACAATGAGCAGTTCTTC. It is translated as CASSVGQGTYNEQFF.

This clonotype was found a few times. V and J are TRBV20-1 and TRBJ2-1; 7 bases line up with TRBD2. The CDR3 has 14 amino acids. The germline V gene has CDR1 DFQATT and CDR2 SNEGSKA (reference sequence). Written as DNA, the CDR3 is TGCAGCGGGTTTCCAGCGGGACTCTACAATGAGCAGTTCTTC. Translation: CSGFPAGLYNEQFF.

This chain links TRBV11-2 with TRBJ2-1, with 14 bases matching TRBD2. The CDR3 is made up of 17 amino acids. V was clipped by 5 bases and J by 4 bases; unmatched bases: 7. Germline V lookup: CDR1 SGHAT, CDR2 FQNNGV. CDR3 region: CASSIGTSGSRYNEQFF. DNA for the CDR3: TGTGCCAGCAGCATAGGGACTAGCGGGAGTCGGTACAATGAGCAGTTCTTC.

The rearrangement joins TRBV20-1 to TRBJ2-3, with 7 bases lining up with TRBD2. The CDR3 runs to 14 residues. Losses at the gene ends were 2 bases for V and 4 bases for J; bases not matched to a gene: 6. The germline gives CDR1 DFQATT, CDR2 SNEGSKA (reference sequence). The DNA of the CDR3 is TGCAGTGCTAGATCGGGGGGAGGAGCAGATACGCAGTATTTT. This gives the protein CSARSGGGADTQYF.

This clonotype was recorded at least ten times. The chain joins TRBV7-2 to TRBJ2-7; 8 nucleotides align to TRBD1. V gave up 5 bases and J gave up 3 bases; unmatched junction bases: 6. The CDR3 loop spans 14 amino acids. Germline V gene sequence: CDR1 SGHTA, CDR2 FQGNSA. For the CDR3, the DNA is TGTGCCAGCAGCCGGGGACAGGTCGGCTACGAGCAGTACTTC. Translated, it gives CASSRGQVGYEQYF.